This T cell receptor (beta chain) was obtained from a study of T cells after yellow fever vaccination (dated by TCRdb to about 2019). Looking at the study overall: The SMART-Seq v4 Ultra Low Input RNA kit was used to prepare libraries from fractions with low cell numbers. To follow T-cell clones before and after both primary and booster YFV17D yellow fever vaccination, bulk TCR alpha and beta repertoires underwent longitudinal sequencing. The cohort comprised two healthy male donors, one aged 18 to 29 and one aged 30 to 40 years. Bulk PBMC replicates and cell subsets were isolated from blood drawn at multiple timepoints before and after both primary and secondary immunization.

What the work shows at the level of the full study, not this receptor alone: Compared with the primary T-cell response, the secondary T-cell response was weaker but faster, peaking on day 5 rather than day 15. Most clones expanded after primary vaccination were re-detected after the booster (just under 97% of CD4 and about 88% of CD8), suggesting broad memory maintenance. A small share of clonotypes was detected in both CD4 and CD8 compartments, with the overlap likely arising from convergent recombination. Only a couple of donors were included in the study, so the extent to which the findings can be generalized is limited. FACS-sorted repertoires could contain abundant contaminating clonotypes from the bulk population, so computational filtering was required.

According to the study, the label for this sample's treatment or condition signals: live attenuated yellow fever vaccine strain. At each blood-draw timepoint, two biological replicates of bulk PBMCs were collected. A standard Ficoll-Paque protocol was used to isolate PBMCs from peripheral blood. TriZol was used to extract RNA from bulk PBMCs, from CD4 and CD8 fractions, and from dextramer-positive and dextramer-negative fractions. The germline V gene sets CDR1 to MNHEY and CDR2 to SVGAGI. Taken from cysteine to phenylalanine, the CDR3 has 13 residues. The read is trimmed to its CDR3 DNA, 39 bases read in frame from base 1. V and J lose 1 base and 5 bases, and a span of 8 bases separates them. This clonotype was seen only a few times. The antigen it recognizes is unknown. Base quality data are lacking; no much larger clone is found one base away. TCR cDNA was made using 5'RACE template switching, a step that added a universal primer site and unique molecular identifiers. Priming of cDNA synthesis was performed from both the TCR alpha and TCR beta constant segments. Library amplification involved two PCR steps, and the second step added sample barcodes and sequencing adapters. Sequencing of libraries was done on Illumina HiSeq 2500 (2x100 bp) or NovaSeq (2x150 bp). The published analysis was carried out like this. MIGEC was used to demultiplex reads and collapse the reads into UMI consensus sequences, and MiXCR was used for V(D)J alignment. Using edgeR on replicate PBMC samples, clonotypes were called vaccine-responding if FDR was below 0.01 and the log2 fold change was above 5 up to day 15. Each bulk clonotype was labeled CD4 or CD8 based on which sequenced repertoire, CD4 or CD8, contained the clonotype at higher abundance. TCRdb handled the public reads itself, with Q25 trimming in fastp and clone calling in MiXCR, and kept productive beta chains. Every distinct CDR3 protein forms one entry, paired with its most common genes and DNA. V and J calls and clone size were set by TCRdb, not the authors. This sample holds hundreds of thousands of distinct CDR3 sequences; about 13% were observed only once. The ten top clones hold more than 12% of the sample.

The receptor comes from a young man who received the YFV17D yellow fever vaccine. The source material was PBMCs, sampled on the day of the yellow fever booster vaccination. This receptor chain uses TRBV6-5 and TRBJ2-5; confidence is insufficient to name the D gene. The CDR3 region: CASSYLTRETQYF. The DNA sequence is TGTGCCAGCAGTTACTTAACACGGGAGACCCAGTACTTC.